Each of the 16 T cell receptor beta chains below was sequenced from the same sample in a study of T-cell memory formation after mild COVID-19. In TCRdb, the 5' RACE reads were re-called with MiXCR into one record per CDR3 protein. The sample has 200,000 to 250,000 distinct CDR3 sequences; roughly 10% are singletons. Sample: PBMCs or a T cell subset sorted from them (not recorded which). These receptors all come from a man between 18 and 35 years old who had mild COVID-19 (a few samples of this study predate the infection). Cell type and time point are not known.

This clonotype occurred many times. This sequence joins TRBV19 and TRBJ1-3; D gene ambiguous. Germline lookup yields CDR1 LNHDA and CDR2 SQIVND (reference sequence). V was shortened by 5 bases and J by 0 bases, with 8 bases between the two germline ends. This CDR3 is built from 14 residues. In nucleotides, the CDR3 is TGTGCCAGTAGTGTGACCCGCTCTGGAAACACCATATATTTT. Protein sequence: CASSVTRSGNTIYF.

There are a few counts of this clonotype. The CDR3 DNA reads TGTGCCAGCAGTTACTCGAGGCAAATCCAGCCCCAGCATTTT. It codes for CASSYSRQIQPQHF. V and J are TRBV6-2 or TRBV6-3 and TRBJ1-5; no clear D. The CDR3 spans 14 residues. The ends were cut back, 0 bases at V and 7 bases at J, with 10 bases in the middle. Germline values: CDR1 MNHEY, CDR2 SVGEGT.

This clonotype was recorded a few times. CDR3 region: CASSIITGTEAFF. Written as DNA, the CDR3 is TGTGCCAGTAGTATAATCACGGGAACTGAAGCTTTCTTT. V gene TRBV19 combines with J gene TRBJ1-1; D is ambiguous. Trimming took off 2 bases at V and 5 bases at J, with 9 bases between the two ends. Germline V lookup: CDR1 LNHDA, CDR2 SQIVND (reference sequence). The length of the CDR3 is 13 residues.

The chain recombines TRBV7-2 with TRBJ2-3; 8 nucleotides agree with TRBD2. The CDR3 contains 14 residues. CDR1 SGHTA and CDR2 FQGNSA come from the germline V gene. The V and J ends lost 6 bases and 4 bases, in that order; junction bases with no gene match: 6. CDR3 loop: CASSYTGGPDTQYF. The DNA of the CDR3 is TGTGCCAGCAGTTATACGGGGGGGCCAGATACGCAGTATTTT.

V and J are TRBV14 and TRBJ1-3; 7 positions agree with TRBD1. Germline V gene sequence: CDR1 SGHDN, CDR2 FVKESK. Germline trimming cut 3 bases from V and 3 bases from J; bases unmatched to any gene: 2. The CDR3 consists of 14 residues. The CDR3: CASSQNRGGNTIYF. The CDR3 coding sequence is TGTGCCAGCAGCCAGAACAGGGGTGGAAACACCATATATTTT.

V and J are TRBV4-3 and TRBJ2-7; D is unresolved. V was shortened by 0 bases and J by 4 bases, with 10 bases between the two germline ends. Germline loops: CDR1 LGHNA, CDR2 YSLEER. The CDR3 length is 14 residues. The CDR3 bases are TGCGCCAGCAGCCAAGATAGACACGTTTACGAGCAGTACTTC. Translating it yields CASSQDRHVYEQYF.

This clonotype was observed many times. The rearrangement joins TRBV28 to TRBJ2-1; the match to TRBD1 covers 8 bases. J was trimmed by 6 bases and V by 3 bases; bases with no gene match: 7. This CDR3 region has 15 residues. Germline assignment: CDR1 MDHEN and CDR2 SYDVKM. The CDR3 DNA reads TGTGCCAGCAGTTTGGGACAGGACTCGTCCAATGAGCAGTTCTTC. Its protein product is CASSLGQDSSNEQFF.

The V gene is TRBV2, the J gene TRBJ2-3; D is uncertain. Germline CDR1 is SNHLY and CDR2 is FYNNEI. The CDR3 consists of 12 residues. V was shortened by 3 bases and J by 6 bases, with 7 bases between the two germline ends. This CDR3 is CASSDVGDTQYF. Here the CDR3 DNA reads TGTGCCAGCAGTGACGTGGGGGATACGCAGTATTTT.

In its sample, this clonotype was seen a few times. DNA for the CDR3: TGTGCCAGCAGCCCCCTGAACACTGAAGCTTTCTTT. Translating it yields CASSPLNTEAFF. The chain employs TRBV7-9 and TRBJ1-1; D ambiguous. The CDR3 loop spans 12 amino acids. Germline V CDR1 and CDR2: SEHNR, FQNEAQ (reference sequence). V dropped 5 bases and J dropped 0 bases, with 4 bases sitting between them.

This clonotype was seen a handful of times. The rearrangement uses TRBV19 and TRBJ1-5; unclear D gene. The germline V gene has CDR1 LNHDA and CDR2 SQIVND (reference sequence). This CDR3 is built from 15 residues. With 2 bases removed from V and 6 bases from J, the gap between germline ends came to 14 bases. CDR3 DNA sequence: TGTGCCAGTAGTATAAATCCGGATAGGCTTCAGCCCCAGCATTTT. Its translation is CASSINPDRLQPQHF.

This clonotype was seen a handful of times. The chain combines TRBV10-3 with TRBJ1-5; 8 bases are a match to TRBD1. The CDR3 covers 13 residues. Germline V gene data show CDR1 as ENHRY and CDR2 as SYGVKD. J lost 1 base, V lost 10 bases, and 3 bases had no gene match. The CDR3 spells CATQGASNQPQHF. In DNA form, the CDR3 reads TGTGCCACGCAGGGGGCGAGCAATCAGCCCCAGCATTTT.

V gene TRBV11-2 combines with J gene TRBJ2-1, with 9 bases identical to TRBD2. This CDR3 has 18 amino acids. V was clipped by 6 bases and J by 7 bases; unmatched bases: 19. From germline, CDR1 is SGHAT and CDR2 FQNNGV. The DNA for the CDR3 is TGTGCCAGCAGTACCACAGGGAGGTGGCGGGGGGGTAGAAATGAGCAGTTCTTC. Translation: CASSTTGRWRGGRNEQFF.

The chain carries TRBV20-1 and TRBJ2-7; D is possibly TRBD1 (8 bases). The V end was cut by 7 bases, the J end by 3 bases, with 25 bases between. Germline CDR1 and CDR2: DFQATT and SNEGSKA (reference sequence). CDR3 size: 16 residues. CDR3 in amino acids: CSGGGWVTGAIYEQYF. The CDR3 region has the DNA TGCAGTGGGGGAGGGTGGGTGACAGGGGCCATCTACGAGCAGTACTTC.

This chain joins TRBV3-1 and TRBJ2-1, with D possibly TRBD2 on 7 matching bases. Per germline, CDR1 LGHDT and CDR2 YNNKEL (reference sequence). This CDR3 is built from 16 residues. V was pared by 4 bases and J by 2 bases, with 15 bases between. In DNA, the CDR3 is TGTGCCAGCAGCCCTCCGAGGCGGGGGCCCTACAATGAGCAGTTCTTC. It translates to CASSPPRRGPYNEQFF.

This clonotype was found a few times. This sequence joins TRBV6-2 or TRBV6-3 and TRBJ2-1, with a weak D call TRBD1 (6 bases). V was pared by 6 bases and J by 5 bases, with 11 bases between. The germline V gene encodes CDR1 MNHEY and CDR2 SVGEGT. The CDR3 consists of 13 residues. CDR3: CASRNRVHNEQFF. CDR3 coding DNA: TGTGCCAGCAGAAACAGGGTACACAATGAGCAGTTCTTC.

This clonotype was observed a few times. This rearrangement joins TRBV6-2 or TRBV6-3 to TRBJ2-7; D not certain. V was cut by 0 bases and J by 0 bases, with 9 bases left in between. The CDR3 length is 15 residues. Germline CDR1 reads MNHEY; CDR2 reads SVGEGT. The CDR3 sequence is CASSYSRLSSYEQYV. The CDR3 nucleotides read TGTGCCAGCAGTTACTCGAGGCTGAGCTCCTACGAGCAGTACGTC.